These 16 T cell receptor beta chains share one sample of origin, sequenced in a study of tissue T cells after allogeneic stem cell transplantation. The sample's time point: mouse harvest day 14 after allogeneic transplant. The graft held 10^6 splenic CD5+ T cells and 10^7 T-cell-depleted bone marrow cells. Sequencing was performed with immunoSEQ multiplex PCR; in TCRdb, only in-frame clones are kept and a portion is missing. The profile shows approximately 8,400 clones, 36% of them singletons. The source material was skin. The receptors shown here come from a female BALB/c mouse given C57BL/6 T cells with graft-versus-host disease after an allogeneic hematopoietic cell transplant.

The table lists this clone with a few counts. Gene names are mouse gene names. From the germline J gene comes the end of the CDR3, since the read stops 1 residue before it. This chain links TRBV26 with TRBJ2-7; TRBD2 agrees at 9 bases. Germline V lookup: CDR1 KGHPV, CDR2 FQNQEV (reference sequence). Trimming cost V 1 base and J 7 bases; bases outside gene matches: 2. The CDR3 runs to 13 residues. CDR3 region: CASSLLGGREQYF. The CDR3 bases that were read are TGTGCCAGCAGTCTGTTGGGGGGGCGAGAACAGTAC.

Concerning this clone itself: Gene names follow the mouse nomenclature. The CDR3 end is not reached by the read, which stops 1 residue before it; the germline J gene fills it in. The V and J genes are TRBV26 and TRBJ2-7; TRBD1 aligns across 8 bases. Trimming at V came to 3 bases and at J to 7 bases, leaving 5 bases not matched to a gene. This CDR3 region has 13 residues. The V gene's germline CDR1 is KGHPV and CDR2 FQNQEV (reference sequence). The CDR3 DNA, read in part, is TGTGCCAGCAGTCTTACAGGGGGAGGGGAACAGTAC. As protein: CASSLTGGGEQY. The whole CDR3 protein is CASSLTGGGEQYF.

A word on this clone: The gene names given are mouse names. The read ends 1 residue before the CDR3 terminus; that terminus is restored from the germline J gene. This sequence joins TRBV12-1 and TRBJ2-5; D is ambiguous. V lost 0 bases and J 0 bases, leaving 6 bases between the germline ends. This CDR3 contains 14 residues. Germline-derived CDR1 and CDR2 are SGHSN and HYEKVE. The CDR3 is CASSLASNQDTQYF. The covered CDR3 bases are TGTGCCAGCTCTCTCGCCAGTAACCAAGACACCCAGTAC.

This clone has a handful of counts. Genes and germline come from the mouse. The read ends 1 residue early relative to the CDR3; the germline J gene fills the gap. The genes are TRBV26 and TRBJ1-2, with D possibly being TRBD1 (5 bases). Trimming took 2 bases from V and 0 from J, leaving 7 bases between them. The CDR3 is 14 amino acids. Germline V gene data show CDR1 as KGHPV and CDR2 as FQNQEV (reference sequence). CDR3 region: CASSLRQTNSDYTF. CDR3 bases read: TGTGCCAGCAGTCTGAGACAGACAAACTCCGACTACACC. Using reference TRBV26 and TRBJ1-2 for the parts outside the CDR3, the full variable domain is NSKVIQTPRYLVKGQGQKAKMRCIPEKGHPVVFWYQQNKNNEFKFLINFQNQEVLQQIDMTEKRFSAECPSNSPCSLEIQSSEAGDSALYLCASSLRQTNSDYTFGSGTRLLVI.

A few counts support this clone. Mouse names are used for the genes. The CDR3 end is not reached by the read, which stops 1 residue before it; the germline J gene fills it in. The chain couples TRBV14 to TRBJ2-5; D perhaps matches TRBD1 (6 bases). CDR1 is SGHDT, CDR2 FRDEAV, per germline. Trimming removed 5 bases at V and 1 base at J, with 14 bases between. The CDR3 totals 15 residues. The CDR3 protein is CASRIQGRDQDTQYF. Incomplete CDR3 DNA: TGTGCCAGCAGGATACAGGGAAGGGACCAAGACACCCAGTAC.

With regard to this clone: Germline and genes: mouse. Read sequence stops 1 residue before the CDR3 end, and the germline J gene provides the missing end. The J gene is TRBJ1-4, the V gene TRBV26, with D unresolved. CDR3 length equals 14 residues. V was clipped by 6 bases and J by 0 bases, with 8 bases between them. Germline V gene sequence: CDR1 KGHPV, CDR2 FQNQEV (reference sequence). This CDR3 reads CASRLTVSNERLFF. The part of the CDR3 DNA that was read is TGTGCCAGCAGACTGACGGTTTCCAACGAAAGATTATTT.

Worth noting for this clone: Any gene name here is a mouse gene name. CDR3 bases read: TGTGCCAGCAGCACGGGACTGGGGAATAACTATGCTGAGCAGTTC. Translating gives CASSTGLGNNYAEQF. The complete CDR3 sequence is CASSTGLGNNYAEQFF. The chain combines TRBV3 with TRBJ2-1; 10 bases line up with TRBD2. The CDR3 end falls 1 residue outside the read, so it is completed with the germline J gene. The CDR3 extends over 16 amino acids. The V and J ends lost 5 bases and 0 bases, in that order; junction bases with no gene match: 4. Germline V lookup: CDR1 SNHLY, CDR2 FYNGKV (reference sequence). Variable domain in full (rest from reference TRBV3 and TRBJ2-1): GPKVLQIPSHQIIDMGQMVTLNCDPVSNHLYFYWYKQILGQQMEFLVNFYNGKVMEKSKLFKDQFSVERPDGSYFTLKIQPTALEDSAVYFCASSTGLGNNYAEQFFGPGTRLTVL.

This clone showed up just a few times. Gene names follow the mouse nomenclature. This CDR3 is CASSQSAGVTEVFF. CDR3 bases read: TGTGCTAGCAGTCAATCCGCAGGGGTCACAGAAGTCTTC. The genes are TRBV21 and TRBJ1-1; a possible D gene is TRBD1 (6 bases). The read stops 1 residue short of the end of the CDR3; the missing end is completed from the germline J gene. TRBV21 is sorted into the ORF group, with uncertain function. V lost 0 bases to trimming and J lost 4 bases, with 9 bases between them. The CDR3 is 14 residues long.

This clone was observed a handful of times. The genes are named according to mouse. The read ends 1 residue early relative to the CDR3; the germline J gene fills the gap. The genes are TRBV19 and TRBJ1-4; TRBD1 matches at 9 bases. This CDR3 has 14 residues. Germline V CDR1 and CDR2: FNHDT, SITEND (reference sequence). V was pared by 6 bases and J by 7 bases, with 7 bases of the junction left unmatched. CDR3 loop: CASTPGTGCERLFF. Incomplete CDR3 DNA: TGTGCCAGCACCCCCGGGACAGGGTGCGAAAGATTATTT.

Details on this clone: Gene names and germline match the mouse. The read ends 1 residue before the CDR3 terminus; that terminus is restored from the germline J gene. J is TRBJ2-5 and V is TRBV26; 10 bases are a match to TRBD2. The CDR3 totals 14 residues. Germline CDR1 reads KGHPV; CDR2 reads FQNQEV (reference sequence). V shed 2 bases, J shed 7 bases, and the junction held 3 bases outside the gene matches. The covered CDR3 bases are TGTGCCAGCAGTCTGGGGACTGGGGCAAACACCCAGTAC. Protein sequence: CASSLGTGANTQY. The full-length CDR3 reads as CASSLGTGANTQYF.

Judged by abundance, this clone is medium-sized. Gene names are the mouse ones. Read data end 1 residue before the CDR3 end; the end is taken from the germline J gene. V gene TRBV1 combines with J gene TRBJ2-3; D not resolved. The CDR3 extends over 13 amino acids. Germline CDR1 and CDR2: NSQYPW and LRSPGD (reference sequence). Trimming cost V 4 bases and J 0 bases, with 5 bases left between them. CDR3 region: CTCSGNSAETLYF. CDR3 DNA (partial): TGCACCTGCAGTGGGAATAGTGCAGAAACGCTGTAT.

On this clone: The germline and genes are mouse ones. The read ends 1 residue shy of where the CDR3 ends; the end is completed using the germline J gene. The chain carries TRBV12-2 and TRBJ2-2; tentatively, D is TRBD2 (6 bases). The CDR3 runs 15 residues. CDR1 and CDR2 (germline): SGHLS, HYDKME. Between the trimmed V and J ends, which lost 5 bases and 0 bases, there was a span of 12 bases. The covered CDR3 bases are TGTGCCAGCTTCCCGGCTGGGGCAAACACCGGGCAGCTCTAC. It specifies CASFPAGANTGQLY. Given in full, the CDR3 is CASFPAGANTGQLYF.

This clone was counted only a few times. Gene labels here are mouse ones. The read gets to within 1 residue of the CDR3 end, and the germline J gene fills in the rest. This chain connects TRBV17 to TRBJ1-5, with D perhaps TRBD1 (5 bases). The V end was cut by 7 bases, the J end by 3 bases, with 19 bases between. The CDR3 extends over 16 amino acids. From germline, CDR1 is MNHDT and CDR2 YYDKIL. The DNA read from the CDR3 is TGTGCTAGCAAGGGGTATGCGGGGAAGGGCAACCAGGCTCCGCTT. Translating it yields CASKGYAGKGNQAPL. The complete CDR3 reads CASKGYAGKGNQAPLF.

Points on this clone: The gene names here belong to mouse. The read comes to an end 1 residue before the CDR3 does, leaving the germline J gene to fill in the end. This chain links TRBV2 with TRBJ2-2; D is undetermined. CDR3 length equals 13 residues. Trimming shortened V by 3 bases and J by 0 bases, and 2 bases separated the two germline ends. The germline gives CDR1 LGHNA, CDR2 YSYQKL. The CDR3 spells CASSQANTGQLYF. The CDR3 DNA, read in part, is TGTGCCAGCAGCCAGGCAAACACCGGGCAGCTCTAC.

In the case of this clone: Gene names and germline match the mouse. Read sequence stops 1 residue before the CDR3 end, and the germline J gene provides the missing end. This rearrangement joins TRBV2 to TRBJ2-7; maybe TRBD2 (7 bases). Germline assignment: CDR1 LGHNA and CDR2 YSYQKL. The CDR3 runs to 15 residues. V lost 0 bases and J 0 bases, leaving 9 bases between the germline ends. Partial CDR3 DNA: TGTGCCAGCAGCCAAGATCTGGGGGCCTCCTATGAACAGTAC. Protein product: CASSQDLGASYEQY. The full CDR3 is CASSQDLGASYEQYF.

A note on this clone: Gene labels here are mouse ones. The read terminates 1 residue ahead of where the CDR3 ends, so the germline J gene completes it. The chain combines TRBV16 with TRBJ1-1; 7 bases agree with TRBD1. The CDR3 spans 12 residues. Germline CDR1 and CDR2: SGHSA and FRNQAP. Losses at the gene ends were 5 bases for V and 5 bases for J; bases not matched to a gene: 2. The CDR3 sequence is CASSRDRTEVFF. CDR3 bases read: TGTGCAAGCAGCCGGGACAGAACAGAAGTCTTC.